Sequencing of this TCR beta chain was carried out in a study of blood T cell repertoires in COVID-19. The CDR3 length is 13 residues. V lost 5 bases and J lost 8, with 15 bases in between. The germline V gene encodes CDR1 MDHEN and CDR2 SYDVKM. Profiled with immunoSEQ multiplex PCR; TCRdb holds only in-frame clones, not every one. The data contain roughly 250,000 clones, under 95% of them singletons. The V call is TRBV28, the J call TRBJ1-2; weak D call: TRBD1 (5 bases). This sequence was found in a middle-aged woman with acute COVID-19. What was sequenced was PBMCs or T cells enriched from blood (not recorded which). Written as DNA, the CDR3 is TGTGCCAGCAGTGATCCAGGGTGGCGCGGCTACACCTTC. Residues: CASSDPGWRGYTF.